The sequence of this T cell receptor (beta chain) was determined in a study of T cells in Graves' hyperthyroidism and ophthalmopathy. RNA transcripts served as the template for amplifying TCR beta CDR3 regions. In the first-round RT-PCR of the TCR CDR3, the HTBI primer set was used. TCRdb re-analysed the multiplex PCR reads in MiXCR, keeping a single row per CDR3 protein. The table has nearly 600,000 distinct CDR3 sequences, approximately 15% seen once. Hyperthyroidism in the patients, aged 18 to 65, was newly diagnosed and under 2 months in duration. The study excluded patients with uncontrolled infection, other autoimmune disease, pregnancy or lactation. Predating any ophthalmopathy symptoms, the blood sample was taken at first hyperthyroidism diagnosis. From 8.5 to 10 ml of fresh peripheral blood, PBMCs were isolated. V lost 3 bases to trimming and J lost 1 base, with 12 bases between them. The germline V gene has CDR1 LNHDA and CDR2 SQIVND (reference sequence). The CDR3 runs to 15 residues.

This clonotype came up many times. This sequence joins TRBV19 and TRBJ1-1, with unresolved D. The specimen sequenced was blood. This clonotype was sampled from a woman aged 30 to 39 with Graves' hyperthyroidism that later progressed to Graves' ophthalmopathy. Here the CDR3 reads CASSISVSANTEAFF. The CDR3, as DNA: TGTGCCAGTAGTATCAGTGTAAGCGCGAACACTGAAGCTTTCTTT.